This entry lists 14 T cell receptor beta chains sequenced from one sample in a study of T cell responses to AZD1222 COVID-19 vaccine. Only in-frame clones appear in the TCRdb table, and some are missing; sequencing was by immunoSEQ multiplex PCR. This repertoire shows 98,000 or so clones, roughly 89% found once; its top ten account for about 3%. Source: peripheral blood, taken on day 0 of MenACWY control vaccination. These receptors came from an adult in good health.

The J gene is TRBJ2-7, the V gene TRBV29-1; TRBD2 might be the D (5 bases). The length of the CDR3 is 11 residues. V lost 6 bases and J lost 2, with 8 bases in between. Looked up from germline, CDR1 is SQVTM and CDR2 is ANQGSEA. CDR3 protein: CSVRGPYEQYF. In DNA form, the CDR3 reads TGCAGCGTAAGAGGGCCCTACGAGCAGTACTTC.

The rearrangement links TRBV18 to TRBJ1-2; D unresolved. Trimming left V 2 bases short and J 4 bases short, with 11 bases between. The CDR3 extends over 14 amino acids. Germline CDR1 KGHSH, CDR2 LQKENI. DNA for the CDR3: TGTGCCAGCTCACCATCTGAAGGACTCTATGGCTACACCTTC. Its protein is CASSPSEGLYGYTF.

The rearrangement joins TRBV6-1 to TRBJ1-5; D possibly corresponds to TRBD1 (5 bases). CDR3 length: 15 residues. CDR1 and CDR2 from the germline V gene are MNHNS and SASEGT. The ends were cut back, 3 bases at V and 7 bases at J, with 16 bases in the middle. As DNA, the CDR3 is TGTGCCAGCAGTGACCCGGGGATCCGGGGGCAGCCCCAGCATTTT. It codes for CASSDPGIRGQPQHF.

CDR3 amino acids: CASSEESRMNTEAFF. CDR3 sequence (DNA): TGTGCCAGCAGTGAGGAGAGCCGGATGAACACTGAAGCTTTCTTT. The rearrangement links TRBV2 to TRBJ1-1, with D uncertain. The germline V and J ends were trimmed by 3 bases and 0 bases, with 11 bases remaining between them. The germline gives CDR1 SNHLY, CDR2 FYNNEI. This CDR3 has 15 residues.

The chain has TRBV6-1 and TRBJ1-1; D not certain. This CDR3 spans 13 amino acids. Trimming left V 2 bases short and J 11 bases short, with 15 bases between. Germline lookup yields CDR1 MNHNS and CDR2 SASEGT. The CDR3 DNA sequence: TGTGCCAGCAGTGAAATGGTGGTGGTCGGGGCTTTCTTT. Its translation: CASSEMVVVGAFF.

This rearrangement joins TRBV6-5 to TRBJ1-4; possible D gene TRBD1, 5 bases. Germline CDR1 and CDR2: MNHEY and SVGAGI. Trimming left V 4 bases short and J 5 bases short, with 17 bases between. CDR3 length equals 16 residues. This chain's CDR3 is CASSFQGQGPNEKLFF. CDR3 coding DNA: TGTGCCAGCAGTTTTCAGGGCCAAGGGCCGAATGAAAAACTGTTTTTT.

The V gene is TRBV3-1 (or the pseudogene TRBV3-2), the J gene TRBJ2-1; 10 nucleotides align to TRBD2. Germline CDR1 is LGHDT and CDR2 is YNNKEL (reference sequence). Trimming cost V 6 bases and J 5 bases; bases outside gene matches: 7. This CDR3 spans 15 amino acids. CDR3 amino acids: CASRPGLAQHNEQFF. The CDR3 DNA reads TGTGCCAGCAGGCCGGGACTAGCGCAACACAATGAGCAGTTCTTC.

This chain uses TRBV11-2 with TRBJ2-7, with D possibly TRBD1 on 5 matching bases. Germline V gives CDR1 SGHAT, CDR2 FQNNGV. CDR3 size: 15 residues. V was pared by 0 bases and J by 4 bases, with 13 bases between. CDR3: CASSLDWGSMYEQYF. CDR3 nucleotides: TGTGCCAGCAGCTTAGATTGGGGCAGCATGTACGAGCAGTACTTC.

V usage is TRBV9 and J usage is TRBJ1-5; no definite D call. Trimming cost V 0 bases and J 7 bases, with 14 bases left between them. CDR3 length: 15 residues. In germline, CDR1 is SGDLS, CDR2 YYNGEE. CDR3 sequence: CASSVEPGGGQPQHF. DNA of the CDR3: TGTGCCAGCAGCGTAGAACCGGGAGGAGGACAGCCCCAGCATTTT.

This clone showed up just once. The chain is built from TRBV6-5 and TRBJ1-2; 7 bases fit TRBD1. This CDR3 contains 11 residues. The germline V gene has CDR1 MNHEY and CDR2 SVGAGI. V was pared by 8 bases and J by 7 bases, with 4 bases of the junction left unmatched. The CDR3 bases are TGTGCCAGCTCGCAGGGGGGTGGCTACACCTTC. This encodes CASSQGGGYTF.

This CDR3 reads CASSPPGHSRGNQPQHF. The CDR3 coding sequence is TGTGCCAGCAGCCCACCGGGACATTCGAGGGGCAATCAGCCCCAGCATTTT. This sequence joins TRBV2 and TRBJ1-5; possibly TRBD1 for D (6 bases). There are 17 residues in the CDR3. Germline V gene data show CDR1 as SNHLY and CDR2 as FYNNEI. Trimming took 6 bases from V and 2 from J, leaving 20 bases between them. Based on the CDR3 plus reference TRBV2 and TRBJ1-5, the full variable domain is EPEVTQTPSHQVTQMGQEVILRCVPISNHLYFYWYRQILGQKVEFLVSFYNNEISEKSEIFDDQFSVERPDGSNFTLKIRSTKLEDSAMYFCASSPPGHSRGNQPQHFGDGTRLSIL.

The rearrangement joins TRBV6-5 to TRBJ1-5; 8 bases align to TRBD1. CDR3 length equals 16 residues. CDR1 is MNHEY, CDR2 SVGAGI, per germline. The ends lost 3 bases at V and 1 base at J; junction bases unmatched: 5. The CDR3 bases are TGTGCCAGCAGTTATGGCAGGGGGCAAAGCAATCAGCCCCAGCATTTT. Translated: CASSYGRGQSNQPQHF.

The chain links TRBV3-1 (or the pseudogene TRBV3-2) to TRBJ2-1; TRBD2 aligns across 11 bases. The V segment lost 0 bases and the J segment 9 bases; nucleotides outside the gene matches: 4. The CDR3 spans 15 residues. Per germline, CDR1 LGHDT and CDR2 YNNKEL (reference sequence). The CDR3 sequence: CASSQEPSGGLEQFF. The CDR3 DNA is TGTGCCAGCAGCCAAGAACCTAGCGGGGGGCTTGAGCAGTTCTTC.

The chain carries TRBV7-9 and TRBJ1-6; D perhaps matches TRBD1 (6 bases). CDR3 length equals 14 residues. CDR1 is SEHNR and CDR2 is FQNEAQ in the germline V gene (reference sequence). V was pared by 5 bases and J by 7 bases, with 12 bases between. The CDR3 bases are TGTGCCAGCAGCGCCACGCAGGGGAATTCACCCCTCCACTTT. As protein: CASSATQGNSPLHF.